Listed here are 23 T cell receptor beta chains from one sample, sequenced in a study of blood T cell repertoires in COVID-19. Some clones are missing from TCRdb's copy, which holds only in-frame ones; the method was immunoSEQ multiplex PCR. The sample yields about 94,000 clones, 75% to 85% seen once. Material: peripheral blood. The source of these receptors is a human donor in a cohort sampled during active COVID-19.

This CDR3 is CASSRMGGAGTEAFF. The DNA of the CDR3 is TGTGCCAGCAGTCGGATGGGGGGGGCCGGCACTGAAGCTTTCTTT. This chain uses TRBV11-2 with TRBJ1-1; perhaps TRBD1 as D (6 bases). V lost 6 bases to trimming and J lost 4 bases, with 18 bases between them. Germline CDR1 reads SGHAT; CDR2 reads FQNNGV. The CDR3 has 15 residues.

J is TRBJ1-6 and V is TRBV19; D is unclear. The ends were cut back, 5 bases at V and 8 bases at J, with 13 bases in the middle. Per the germline V gene, CDR1 is LNHDA and CDR2 is SQIVND (reference sequence). The CDR3 spans 14 residues. CDR3 in amino acids: CASSSPDFYSPLHF. In DNA form, the CDR3 reads TGTGCCAGTAGTTCGCCAGACTTCTATTCACCCCTCCACTTT.

The CDR3 bases are TGCGCCAGCAGCTTGACGTCTAGCGGCTCCTACGAGCAGTACTTC. Translated: CASSLTSSGSYEQYF. J is TRBJ2-7 and V is TRBV5-1; 7 bases match TRBD2. The length of the CDR3 is 15 residues. The germline CDR1 and CDR2 sequences are SGHRS and YFSETQ. The V gene end was trimmed by 1 base and the J gene end by 0 bases; junction bases not matched to a gene: 4.

J is TRBJ2-1 and V is TRBV28; D perhaps matches TRBD1 (6 bases). CDR3 length: 16 amino acids. Trimming took off 6 bases at V and 0 bases at J, with 15 bases between the two ends. The germline V gene has CDR1 MDHEN and CDR2 SYDVKM. In DNA form, the CDR3 reads TGTGCCAGCAGGGGGGCCTCGTCCAGCTCCTACAATGAGCAGTTCTTC. It codes for CASRGASSSSYNEQFF. Combining the CDR3 with reference TRBV28 and TRBJ2-1 gives the whole variable domain DVKVTQSSRYLVKRTGEKVFLECVQDMDHENMFWYRQDPGLGLRLIYFSYDVKMKEKGDIPEGYSVSREKKERFSLILESASTNQTSMYLCASRGASSSSYNEQFFGPGTRLTVL.

The chain combines TRBV4-2 with TRBJ2-1, with a tentative D call TRBD2 (5 bases). The CDR3 covers 15 residues. Between the trimmed V and J ends, which lost 0 bases and 4 bases, there was a span of 10 bases. Looked up from germline, CDR1 is LGHNA and CDR2 is YNFKEQ. The CDR3 DNA sequence: TGTGCCAGCAGCCAAGATCGGAGCGGTTACAATGAGCAGTTCTTC. It specifies CASSQDRSGYNEQFF.

The V call is TRBV30, the J call TRBJ2-7, with D possibly being TRBD2 (7 bases). Trimming cost V 6 bases and J 6 bases, with 24 bases left between them. Germline lookup yields CDR1 GTSNPN and CDR2 SVGIG (reference sequence). This CDR3 region has 15 residues. Here the CDR3 reads CACPSGTQGRGEQYF. CDR3 DNA: TGTGCCTGCCCCAGCGGGACACAAGGAAGGGGCGAGCAGTACTTC.

V and J are TRBV5-1 and TRBJ2-2; D not resolved. The CDR3 loop spans 16 amino acids. Trimming removed 4 bases at V and 5 bases at J, with 18 bases between. CDR1 is SGHRS, CDR2 YFSETQ, per germline. The DNA for the CDR3 is TGCGCCAGCAGCCCTGGTGGCGGAGAAACTACCGGGGAGCTGTTTTTT. Translated, it gives CASSPGGGETTGELFF.

This clone is a singleton in its sample. The V call is TRBV27, the J call TRBJ2-7; 9 nucleotides line up with TRBD2. Germline-derived CDR1 and CDR2 are MNHEY and SMNVEV (reference sequence). The CDR3 runs 16 residues. V lost 2 bases, J lost 1 base, and 6 bases stayed unmatched. The CDR3 reads CASSLIPSGKSYEQYF. The CDR3 coding sequence is TGTGCCAGCAGTTTAATTCCTAGCGGGAAATCCTACGAGCAGTACTTC.

This clone showed up just once. The chain uses TRBV10-3 and TRBJ2-1; 9 positions match TRBD2. CDR3 size: 17 residues. V was clipped by 6 bases and J by 1 base; unmatched bases: 10. The germline gives CDR1 ENHRY, CDR2 SYGVKD. CDR3 nucleotides: TGTGCCATCAGCGGGACTAGCTCTCCCGGGTCCTACAATGAGCAGTTCTTC. Translation: CAISGTSSPGSYNEQFF.

The chain combines TRBV29-1 with TRBJ2-1, with a possible D match to TRBD2 (7 bases). Germline lookup yields CDR1 SQVTM and CDR2 ANQGSEA. Between the trimmed V and J ends, which lost 4 bases and 5 bases, there was a span of 12 bases. This CDR3 spans 13 amino acids. In nucleotides, the CDR3 is TGCAGCGTTGTGAAAGGGGGGGACAATGAGCAGTTCTTC. Its translation is CSVVKGGDNEQFF.

The genes are TRBV5-4 and TRBJ2-3; a possible D gene is TRBD2 (6 bases). The V end lost 3 bases, the J end lost 0 bases, and 11 bases lay between the germline ends. The germline gives CDR1 SGHNT, CDR2 YYREEE (reference sequence). The CDR3 has 15 residues. CDR3 bases: TGTGCCAGCAGCTGGGGGACTGTTAGCACAGATACGCAGTATTTT. Encoded protein: CASSWGTVSTDTQYF.

This chain joins TRBV11-2 and TRBJ2-1; D is perhaps TRBD2 (5 bases). The V gene lost 5 bases and the J gene lost 7 bases, with 15 bases spanning the gap. Germline V gene lookup returns CDR1 SGHAT and CDR2 FQNNGV. The CDR3 is 14 residues long. CDR3 sequence (DNA): TGTGCCAGCAGCCCATCGGGGAGTCTGAATGAGCAGTTCTTC. Its translation: CASSPSGSLNEQFF.

This sequence joins TRBV7-9 and TRBJ1-6, with a possible D match to TRBD1 (6 bases). Germline V gene data show CDR1 as SEHNR and CDR2 as FQNEAQ (reference sequence). Deletions cut 5 bases from V and 8 bases from J, with 16 bases between. This CDR3 is built from 15 residues. The CDR3 loop is CASSPRTVRDSPLHF. Written as DNA, the CDR3 is TGTGCCAGCAGCCCAAGGACAGTCCGGGATTCACCCCTCCACTTT.

The chain joins TRBV30 to TRBJ2-6, with TRBD2 identical over 8 bases. Trimming cost V 5 bases and J 2 bases; bases outside gene matches: 8. CDR3 length: 16 amino acids. From germline, CDR1 is GTSNPN and CDR2 SVGIG (reference sequence). The CDR3 loop reads CAWGRGASPGANVLTF. The DNA for the CDR3 is TGTGCCTGGGGGCGGGGGGCCTCCCCTGGGGCCAACGTCCTGACTTTC.

The chain combines TRBV28 with TRBJ1-1; 9 bases match TRBD1. V lost 4 bases, J lost 5 bases, and 5 bases stayed unmatched. The CDR3 covers 14 residues. Looked up from germline, CDR1 is MDHEN and CDR2 is SYDVKM. CDR3 DNA: TGTGCCAGCAGTTCGACAGGGGGGGGTACTGAAGCTTTCTTT. Its translation is CASSSTGGGTEAFF.

The chain carries TRBV5-1 and TRBJ2-3; 8 bases align to TRBD2. The CDR3 extends over 15 amino acids. The V segment lost 1 base and the J segment 8 bases; nucleotides outside the gene matches: 9. CDR1 is SGHRS and CDR2 is YFSETQ in the germline V gene. As DNA, the CDR3 is TGCGCCAGCAGCTTGAAGGGAACCGGGACTAGTACGCAGTATTTT. Its translation: CASSLKGTGTSTQYF. Full variable domain (outside the CDR3, taken from reference TRBV5-1 and TRBJ2-3): KAGVTQTPRYLIKTRGQQVTLSCSPISGHRSVSWYQQTPGQGLQFLFEYFSETQRNKGNFPGRFSGRQFSNSRSEMNVSTLELGDSALYLCASSLKGTGTSTQYFGPGTRLTVL.

This clone was picked up a small number of times. The chain employs TRBV5-1 and TRBJ2-7; D is possibly TRBD2 (5 bases). Germline CDR1 is SGHRS and CDR2 is YFSETQ. Deletions cut 0 bases from V and 6 bases from J, with 16 bases between. The CDR3 sequence is 15 residues long. The CDR3, as DNA: TGCGCCAGCAGCTTGGCATCCCAGGCGGGTGGCGAGCAGTACTTC. Translation: CASSLASQAGGEQYF.

This clone was seen a handful of times. The chain joins TRBV10-3 to TRBJ2-7, with 9 bases matching TRBD1. The CDR3 has 13 residues. Germline V gene data show CDR1 as ENHRY and CDR2 as SYGVKD. V dropped 9 bases and J dropped 9; count of bases not matched to a gene: 12. In DNA form, the CDR3 reads TGTGCCATTACCGGGACAGGGCTAGCTAGGCAGTACTTC. Protein sequence: CAITGTGLARQYF.

This sequence joins TRBV10-3 and TRBJ2-7; the D is unclear. The CDR3 is 13 amino acids. V dropped 0 bases and J dropped 4 bases, with 7 bases sitting between them. Germline V gives CDR1 ENHRY, CDR2 SYGVKD. The CDR3 DNA sequence: TGTGCCATCAGTGAGTCGGCATTATACGAGCAGTACTTC. Amino acid sequence: CAISESALYEQYF.

This rearrangement joins TRBV18 to TRBJ2-7; 8 nucleotides agree with TRBD2. V trimming: 6 bases; J trimming: 5 bases; junction bases outside the gene matches: 6. CDR3 size: 13 residues. Germline-derived CDR1 and CDR2 are KGHSH and LQKENI. The CDR3 nucleotides are TGTGCCAGCTCCCTTGGACTAGCCAACGAGCAGTACTTC. Its translation: CASSLGLANEQYF.

V and J are TRBV5-4 and TRBJ2-5; tentative D call: TRBD2 (6 bases). CDR1 is SGHNT, CDR2 YYREEE, per germline (reference sequence). Trimming took off 3 bases at V and 2 bases at J, with 11 bases between the two ends. This CDR3 contains 14 residues. The CDR3: CASSSSGSQETQYF. The CDR3 DNA is TGTGCCAGCAGCTCGAGCGGGTCTCAAGAGACCCAGTACTTC. Drawing the rest from reference TRBV5-4 and TRBJ2-5, the complete variable domain is ETGVTQSPTHLIKTRGQQVTLRCSSQSGHNTVSWYQQALGQGPQFIFQYYREEENGRGNFPPRFSGLQFPNYSSELNVNALELDDSALYLCASSSSGSQETQYFGPGTRLLVL.

This chain joins TRBV2 and TRBJ1-1, with TRBD1 matching over 8 bases. Trimming removed 11 bases from V and 10 bases from J; junction bases left unmatched: 6. The germline V gene encodes CDR1 SNHLY and CDR2 FYNNEI. The CDR3 contains 10 residues. As DNA, the CDR3 is TGTGCCCGCTGGACAGGGAGAGCTTTCTTT. Protein product: CARWTGRAFF.

The chain couples TRBV21-1 to TRBJ1-5; TRBD1, the table's D call, was not compared with the DNA. TRBV21-1 is annotated as a pseudogene. The CDR3 loop spans 19 amino acids. CDR3 DNA sequence: TGTGCCAGCAGCAAAGGGGTGGAGGACAGGGGGCATATCGATCAGCCCCAGCATTTT. It encodes CASSKGVEDRGHIDQPQHF.